This T cell receptor beta chain is from a study of OX40 agonist ivuxolimab in advanced cancers. At the level of the study: Partial responses were achieved by three patients, one with hepatocellular carcinoma and two with cutaneous melanoma. Study-level findings and limits: CD8+ T cells averaged more expanded clones than CD4+. Partial responders receiving 0.1-3.0 mg/kg showed among the lowest clonal expansion. Normalized T-cell clonal expansion was also low in a subset of nonresponders.

Sequenced by immunoSEQ multiplex PCR; TCRdb stores in-frame clones only, minus some. The table lists some 71,000 clones, 84% of them singletons. Points on this clone: Its matching antigen is unknown.

The TCR sequence derives from an adult with an advanced solid tumor such as melanoma, head and neck, liver or kidney cancer. Sequenced here: CD4+ or CD8+ T cells sorted from blood, sampled in a trial of the OX40 agonist ivuxolimab.

DNA for the CDR3: TGCGCCAGCAGCTTCTTGGGGGGTAGCACTGAAGCTTTCTTT. Translated: CASSFLGGSTEAFF. The chain is built from TRBV5-1 and TRBJ1-1, with D maybe TRBD1 (5 bases). The ends were cut back, 2 bases at V and 4 bases at J, with 12 bases in the middle. Germline V gene sequence: CDR1 SGHRS, CDR2 YFSETQ. CDR3 length: 14 residues.